The 13 T cell receptor beta chains below come from one sample, sequenced in a study of identical twins (dated by TCRdb to the mid-2010s). To prepare the library, 5' RACE was applied. Sequencing relied on an Illumina HiSeq 2000. The public sequencing data were trimmed at Q25 with fastp and processed into clonotypes with MiXCR by TCRdb, which kept only in-frame beta chains. When rows share a CDR3 protein, they turn into one entry using the most common DNA and genes. This sample has some 500,000 distinct CDR3 sequences in its table, and 9.5% to 10% of those were observed once. The ten largest account for 2.5% to 3% of the sample. The same specimen was also included in a second study, on yellow fever vaccine responses in identical twins.

Sequenced material: PBMCs. Source of these receptors: a woman younger than 30 in good health.

The J gene is TRBJ2-1, the V gene TRBV6-1; 12 nucleotides match TRBD2. This CDR3 is 16 amino acids long. Unmatched junction bases numbered 8, after V lost 7 bases and J lost 4 bases. CDR1 MNHNS and CDR2 SASEGT come from the germline V gene. The CDR3 region is CASIKLTSGGYNEQFF. In nucleotides, the CDR3 is TGTGCCAGCATCAAACTGACTAGCGGGGGTTACAATGAGCAGTTCTTC.

This clonotype has a handful of counts. This sequence joins TRBV12-3 or TRBV12-4 and TRBJ1-2, with 7 bases matching TRBD1. The CDR3 extends over 15 amino acids. V was clipped by 6 bases and J by 0 bases; unmatched bases: 7. In nucleotides, the CDR3 is TGTGCCAGCAGACCGTTCAGGGGGTCTAACTATGGCTACACCTTC. It yields the protein CASRPFRGSNYGYTF.

This clonotype was detected a few times. The rearrangement links TRBV10-3 to TRBJ2-1; perhaps TRBD1 as D (6 bases). With 4 bases removed from V and 5 bases from J, the gap between germline ends came to 6 bases. The CDR3 contains 12 residues. Germline loops: CDR1 ENHRY, CDR2 SYGVKD. The CDR3, as DNA: TGTGCCATCAGTGGGACAGACAATGAGCAGTTCTTC. Amino acids: CAISGTDNEQFF.

This clonotype was detected ten times or more. The V and J genes are TRBV6-1 and TRBJ2-6; possible D gene TRBD2, 5 bases. The CDR3 loop spans 15 amino acids. V dropped 5 bases and J dropped 4 bases, with 12 bases sitting between them. Germline CDR1 and CDR2: MNHNS and SASEGT. The CDR3 loop is CASSQRTGGANVLTF. The CDR3 bases are TGTGCCAGCAGTCAACGGACTGGAGGGGCCAACGTCCTGACTTTC.

This clonotype was observed at least ten times. The chain is built from TRBV12-3 or TRBV12-4 and TRBJ2-1, with 12 bases aligning to TRBD2. With V trimmed by 6 bases and J by 7 bases, 10 bases remained unmatched. This CDR3 contains 16 residues. Written as DNA, the CDR3 is TGTGCCAGCAGCCCTGGGCTAGCGGGAGGGTGGAATGAGCAGTTCTTC. This codes for CASSPGLAGGWNEQFF.

This clonotype was found many times. The chain recombines TRBV20-1 with TRBJ1-3; D call uncertain. The CDR3 is 11 amino acids. V lost 2 bases, J lost 9 bases, and 8 bases lay in between. Germline CDR1 reads DFQATT; CDR2 reads SNEGSKA (reference sequence). CDR3 sequence reads: CSARTTSTIYF. In DNA form, the CDR3 reads TGCAGTGCTAGAACGACCAGCACCATATATTTT.

The CDR3 loop reads CASGKGWQREQYF. The DNA of the CDR3 is TGTGCCAGTGGTAAAGGGTGGCAACGCGAGCAGTACTTC. This chain uses TRBV7-9 with TRBJ2-7; D gene ambiguous. Germline V gene lookup returns CDR1 SEHNR and CDR2 FQNEAQ (reference sequence). This CDR3 has 13 amino acids. Deletions cut 9 bases from V and 6 bases from J, with 18 bases between.

CDR3: CASSYSIRRGKDKNIQYF. In DNA, the CDR3 is TGTGCCAGCAGTTACTCGATTAGACGGGGAAAGGACAAAAACATTCAGTACTTC. The V gene is TRBV6-2 or TRBV6-3, the J gene TRBJ2-4, with D possibly TRBD2 on 5 matching bases. Trimming left V 0 bases short and J 3 bases short, with 18 bases between. This CDR3 spans 18 amino acids. The V gene's germline CDR1 is MNHEY and CDR2 SVGEGT.

This clonotype was picked up a small number of times. Written as DNA, the CDR3 is TGTGCCAGCACGCACCACTACGAGCAGTACTTC. It is translated as CASTHHYEQYF. The V gene is TRBV6-2 or TRBV6-3, the J gene TRBJ2-7; D is uncertain. Trimming stripped 7 bases from V and 3 bases from J, with 7 bases between. The length of the CDR3 is 11 residues. The germline V gene encodes CDR1 MNHEY and CDR2 SVGEGT.

As concerns this clonotype: This sequence may be a read error, since a much larger clone differs from it by one base. V gene TRBV5-1 combines with J gene TRBJ2-5; either TRBD1 or TRBD2 may supply D (5 bases each). The CDR3 has 17 residues. Deletions cut 4 bases from V and 7 bases from J, with 26 bases between. Germline lookup yields CDR1 SGHRS and CDR2 YFSETQ. DNA of the CDR3: TGCGCCAGCAGCCCCGGACTCAGGGACGACCTGAGGGGGACCCAGTACTTC. Encoded protein: CASSPGLRDDLRGTQYF.

The V gene is TRBV7-2, the J gene TRBJ2-7; 7 bases line up with TRBD1. Trimming cost V 5 bases and J 0 bases; bases outside gene matches: 4. CDR1 and CDR2 (germline): SGHTA, FQGNSA. This CDR3 is 14 amino acids long. For the CDR3, the DNA is TGTGCCAGCAGCAAGACAGGGATCTCCTACGAGCAGTACTTC. This sequence encodes CASSKTGISYEQYF. Variable domain in full (rest from reference TRBV7-2 and TRBJ2-7): GAGVSQSPSNKVTEKGKDVELRCDPISGHTALYWYRQSLGQGLEFLIYFQGNSAPDKSGLPSDRFSAERTGGSVSTLTIQRTQQEDSAVYLCASSKTGISYEQYFGPGTRLTVT.

This clonotype was observed a handful of times. One junction end does not reproduce the germline sequence, and a read error may be involved. This chain links TRBV7-7 with TRBJ2-1, with 12 bases that match TRBD2. The CDR3 consists of 16 residues. Germline V gene sequence: CDR1 SSHAT, CDR2 FNYEAQ (reference sequence). This CDR3 reads CASSQTSGRPYNEQFF. The DNA of the CDR3 is TGTGCTAGCAGCCAAACTAGCGGGAGGCCATACAATGAGCAGTTCTTC.

The chain joins TRBV20-1 to TRBJ2-7; 10 bases fit TRBD2. V trimming: 0 bases; J trimming: 2 bases; junction bases outside the gene matches: 4. The CDR3 has 15 residues. From germline, CDR1 is DFQATT and CDR2 SNEGSKA (reference sequence). The CDR3 here is CSARELAGSPYEQYF. The CDR3 DNA is TGCAGTGCTAGAGAACTAGCGGGATCTCCCTACGAGCAGTACTTC.